This entry lists 5 T cell receptor beta chains sequenced from one sample in a study of CXCR3-negative and CXCR3-positive naive CD8 T cells. For these receptors, no antigen is known. General observations from the study: CXCR3-negative naive cells had less hydrophobic TRB CDR3s than did CXCR3-positive naive cells.

Each TRB cDNA library was prepared by 5' RACE (with UMI labels). TCRdb re-called the 5' RACE reads and shows each CDR3 protein once, DNA omitted. The sample has about 84,000 distinct CDR3 sequences, and its top ten clones hold 0.62%. The sample was naive CXCR3+ CD8+ T cells from blood. As to subset: CD45RO-CCR7+CD27+CD95- naive CD8+ T cells expressing CXCR3 (TNR3+). All receptors derive from a human donor in good health. Some clones in this sample may be carry-over from other donors' samples.

The chain recombines TRBV11-2 with TRBJ1-3; there is no DNA to check the TCRdb D call of TRBD1. Germline assignment: CDR1 SGHAT and CDR2 FQNNGV. The CDR3 contains 14 residues. CDR3 loop: CASSHLGDWNTIYF.

This chain joins TRBV2 and TRBJ2-1; TCRdb names TRBD2, which stays unverified in the absence of DNA. Germline V gene sequence: CDR1 SNHLY, CDR2 FYNNEI. The CDR3 runs 13 residues. The CDR3 is CASGGDSYNEQFF.

This chain joins TRBV2 and TRBJ2-1; lacking DNA, the TRBD2 call made by TCRdb goes unchecked. There are 14 residues in the CDR3. Germline CDR1 and CDR2: SNHLY and FYNNEI. CDR3: CASSEGDLENEQFF.

The gene calls are TRBV20-1 and TRBJ2-1. CDR1 DFQATT and CDR2 SNEGSKA come from the germline V gene (reference sequence). The CDR3 has 12 residues. The CDR3 spells CSARGLYYEQFF.

This chain joins TRBV11-2 and TRBJ2-3; TCRdb outputs TRBD1, but without DNA this stays unchecked. The CDR3 has 15 amino acids. Germline V CDR1 and CDR2: SGHAT, FQNNGV. CDR3: CASSGFTGDPDTQYF.